Given below is one T cell receptor (beta chain) in context. Given a much more abundant clone one base away, this may be a read error. Total RNA (approximately 450 ng) served as template for TCR beta cDNA synthesis primed by a constant-region primer. Three nested multiplex PCR rounds of slightly modified ARM-PCR generated TCR beta libraries. Amplification in the first two PCR rounds was performed using TRBV1-TRBV30 forward primers and a C-beta reverse primer for roughly 9 cycles each. TCRdb used MiXCR to reprocess the multiplex PCR reads, holding one entry per CDR3 protein. The sample records almost 200,000 distinct CDR3 sequences, roughly two thirds being singletons. This sample is part of a study of tumor-infiltrating lymphocytes in primary liver carcinoma. Background on the study: Samples had roughly 3.65 to 8 million productive TCRbeta reads, comparable between tissue types.

Alongside blood RNA obtained from unsorted whole blood, germline DNA was also extracted. This CDR3 region has 16 residues. The germline V gene encodes CDR1 GTSNPN and CDR2 SVGIG (reference sequence). This chain connects TRBV30 to TRBJ2-5; 9 nucleotides align to TRBD2. This sequence was found in a woman aged 55-70 years with primary liver carcinoma and hepatitis B virus infection. Sequencing was performed on peripheral blood. The CDR3 sequence: CAWSVGLAGDLETHYF. The CDR3 DNA reads as TGTGCCTGGAGTGTAGGGTTAGCGGGAGACTTGGAGACCCACTACTTC.